This is a list of T cell receptor beta chains from one sample in a study of cytomegalovirus exposure and HLA in healthy donors. Libraries were prepared by immunoSEQ multiplex PCR; TCRdb keeps only in-frame clonotypes and omits some of them. This table has around 150,000 clones, roughly 80% appearing once. The specimen sequenced was PBMCs. The receptors derive from a man aged 45-65 years in good health and CMV-seropositive. Both conserved end residues are part of each CDR3. D genes are given only for firm matches. Size tells how often a clone was seen (once, few, many) or the class of an expanded clone, and some rows leave it out.

J: TRBJ2-2; V: TRBV25-1; size: .; length: 14; D: .; DNA: TGTGCCAGCTGGCAGGGACTCGGGACCGGGGAGCTGTTTTTT; CDR3: CASWQGLGTGELFF
J: TRBJ2-1; V: TRBV2; size: .; length: 15; D: TRBD2; DNA: TGTGCCAGCAGTGAATGGGCTAGCGGGGGCGATGAGCAGTTCTTC; CDR3: CASSEWASGGDEQFF
J: TRBJ1-4; V: TRBV5-1; size: .; length: 14; D: TRBD1; DNA: TGCGCCAGCAGCCTGGGGGGGACAGATGAAAAACTGTTTTTT; CDR3: CASSLGGTDEKLFF
J: TRBJ2-3; V: TRBV19; size: few; length: 16; D: .; DNA: TGTGCCAGTAGTATTTTCGTGGGGGCAGGCACAGATACGCAGTATTTT; CDR3: CASSIFVGAGTDTQYF
J: TRBJ2-1; V: TRBV2; size: few; length: 12; D: TRBD2; DNA: TGTGCCAGCAGAGAACTAGCGCTTGAGCAGTTCTTC; CDR3: CASRELALEQFF
J: TRBJ2-7; V: TRBV6-6; size: .; length: 14; D: .; DNA: TGTGCCAGCAGTTACGACAGTACCACCTACGAGCAGTACTTC; CDR3: CASSYDSTTYEQYF
J: TRBJ2-1; V: TRBV28; size: .; length: 14; D: .; DNA: TGTGCCAGACCCCCGCGGACACTTCACAATGAGCAGTTCTTC; CDR3: CARPPRTLHNEQFF
J: TRBJ1-2; V: TRBV29-1; size: .; length: 12; D: .; DNA: TGCAGCGTTCCACAGGGTTACTATGGCTACACCTTC; CDR3: CSVPQGYYGYTF
J: TRBJ1-6; V: TRBV7-8; size: .; length: 12; D: .; DNA: TGTGCCAGCAGCACACAAAATTCACCCCTCCACTTT; CDR3: CASSTQNSPLHF
J: TRBJ2-2; V: TRBV25-1; size: few; length: 14; D: .; DNA: TGTGCCAGCAGCAGGGGAATAGGCACCGGGGAGCTGTTTTTT; CDR3: CASSRGIGTGELFF
J: TRBJ2-3; V: TRBV6-5; size: .; length: 16; D: TRBD2; DNA: TGTGCCAGCAGTTACTATAGCGGGGGGGCGGGAGATACGCAGTATTTT; CDR3: CASSYYSGGAGDTQYF
J: TRBJ2-7; V: TRBV5-1; size: .; length: 14; D: .; DNA: TGCGCCAGCAGCTTTTCAGGGGTTTCCTACGAGCAGTACTTC; CDR3: CASSFSGVSYEQYF
J: TRBJ1-2; V: TRBV7-9; size: .; length: 15; D: TRBD1; DNA: TGTGCCAGCAGCCCGGTACGGGACAGCGGTTATGGCTACACCTTC; CDR3: CASSPVRDSGYGYTF
J: TRBJ2-7; V: TRBV11-2; size: few; length: 15; D: TRBD2; DNA: TGTGCCAGCAGCATACTGGGACTAGCGGCCTACGAGCAGTACTTC; CDR3: CASSILGLAAYEQYF
J: TRBJ2-5; V: TRBV7-2; size: .; length: 15; D: .; DNA: TGTGCCAGCAGCTTAGCAGGCGGGATCGATGAGACCCAGTACTTC; CDR3: CASSLAGGIDETQYF
J: TRBJ2-7; V: TRBV19; size: .; length: 13; D: TRBD2; DNA: TGTGCCAGTAGACTAGCGAGCTCCTACGAGCAGTACTTC; CDR3: CASRLASSYEQYF
J: TRBJ2-5; V: TRBV19; size: .; length: 15; D: .; DNA: TGTGCCAGTAGTACGCTGGGGGGTCGATGGGAGACCCAGTACTTC; CDR3: CASSTLGGRWETQYF
J: TRBJ1-6; V: TRBV2; size: .; length: 16; D: .; DNA: TGTGCCAGCAGTGAATGGGCAGGGGCAGGGAATTCACCCCTCCACTTT; CDR3: CASSEWAGAGNSPLHF
J: TRBJ1-1; V: TRBV5-5; size: .; length: 13; D: .; DNA: TGTGCCAGCAGCTTGGTGGGCGCGATTGAAGCTTTCTTT; CDR3: CASSLVGAIEAFF
J: TRBJ2-6; V: TRBV30; size: .; length: 14; D: .; DNA: TGTGCCGGGGACTTAGGGTCTGGGGCCAACGTCCTGACTTTC; CDR3: CAGDLGSGANVLTF
J: TRBJ1-6; V: TRBV4-1; size: once; length: 15; D: TRBD1; DNA: TGCGCCAGCAGCCAACTCCGGGACAGAGATAGGCCCCTCCACTTT; CDR3: CASSQLRDRDRPLHF
J: TRBJ2-7; V: TRBV2; size: .; length: 11; D: .; DNA: TGTGCCAGCAGTCCTACCTACGAGCAGTACTTC; CDR3: CASSPTYEQYF
J: TRBJ2-6; V: TRBV6-6; size: .; length: 15; D: .; DNA: TGTGCCAGCAGTTACGGACAGTCTGGGGCCAACGTCCTGACTTTC; CDR3: CASSYGQSGANVLTF
J: TRBJ1-1; V: TRBV5-1; size: .; length: 18; D: .; DNA: TGCGCCAGCAGCCAACCCGATGGGGGGGCGCGGATGAACACTGAAGCTTTCTTT; CDR3: CASSQPDGGARMNTEAFF
J: TRBJ1-5; V: TRBV5-1; size: once; length: 14; D: TRBD1; DNA: TGCGCCAGCAGCTTGGGACAGGGCGATCAGCCCCAGCATTTT; CDR3: CASSLGQGDQPQHF
J: TRBJ2-7; V: TRBV28; size: once; length: 13; D: TRBD2; DNA: TGTGCCAGCGGCGAAGCGGGAGACCACGAGCAGTACTTC; CDR3: CASGEAGDHEQYF
J: TRBJ1-5; V: TRBV5-6; size: .; length: 13; D: .; DNA: TGTGCCAGCAGCTTCGGGGGGCATCAGCCCCAGCATTTT; CDR3: CASSFGGHQPQHF
J: TRBJ2-7; V: TRBV4-1; size: few; length: 17; D: TRBD2; DNA: TGCGCCAGCAGCCAGGCTACTAGCGGGAGGGCCAGGTACGAGCAGTACTTC; CDR3: CASSQATSGRARYEQYF
J: TRBJ2-7; V: TRBV11-1; size: .; length: 14; D: .; DNA: TGTGCCAGCAGCTTGCTCGTCCAGGGCTACGAGCAGTACTTC; CDR3: CASSLLVQGYEQYF
J: TRBJ2-1; V: TRBV5-4; size: once; length: 16; D: .; DNA: TGTGCCAGCAGCTCTTCCTTCAGCGCAGAATACAATGAGCAGTTCTTC; CDR3: CASSSSFSAEYNEQFF
J: TRBJ2-3; V: TRBV5-1; size: .; length: 14; D: TRBD2; DNA: TGCGCCAGCAGCGAGACTAGCGGGGGGGATACGCAGTATTTT; CDR3: CASSETSGGDTQYF
J: TRBJ2-2; V: TRBV4-3; size: .; length: 16; D: TRBD1; DNA: TGCGCCAGCAGCCAAGGGGAGACAGGGGACACCGGGGAGCTGTTTTTT; CDR3: CASSQGETGDTGELFF
J: TRBJ2-7; V: TRBV6-1; size: .; length: 14; D: .; DNA: TGTGCCAGCAGTCGGGCCCGGGACTCCTACGAGCAGTACTTC; CDR3: CASSRARDSYEQYF
J: TRBJ1-6; V: TRBV28; size: .; length: 14; D: .; DNA: TGTGCCACCCGCTTCGCGACCTATAATTCACCCCTCCACTTT; CDR3: CATRFATYNSPLHF
J: TRBJ2-1; V: TRBV7-9; size: .; length: 15; D: TRBD2; DNA: TGTGCCAGCAGCGGTAGCGGGAGGTCCTACAATGAGCAGTTCTTC; CDR3: CASSGSGRSYNEQFF
J: TRBJ2-3; V: TRBV27; size: .; length: 14; D: .; DNA: TGTGCCAGCAGTCAGGGATTCTTCACAGATACGCAGTATTTT; CDR3: CASSQGFFTDTQYF
J: TRBJ2-1; V: TRBV18; size: few; length: 14; D: TRBD2; DNA: TGTGCCAGCTCGTCGACTAGCGGGAGGGTTGAGCAGTTCTTC; CDR3: CASSSTSGRVEQFF
J: TRBJ2-5; V: TRBV30; size: .; length: 14; D: .; DNA: TGTGCCTTGGACCCGGACGGCCAGGGGAAGACCCAGTACTTC; CDR3: CALDPDGQGKTQYF
J: TRBJ2-2; V: TRBV9; size: .; length: 18; D: TRBD2; DNA: TGTGCCAGCAGCGTAGTATACAGCGGGGGGGCCGGTCCCGGGGAGCTGTTTTTT; CDR3: CASSVVYSGGAGPGELFF
J: TRBJ2-7; V: TRBV28; size: .; length: 15; D: TRBD1; DNA: TGTGCCAGCAGTCCCCTGGGGACAGGGGTTTACGAGCAGTACTTC; CDR3: CASSPLGTGVYEQYF
J: TRBJ2-7; V: TRBV6-5; size: .; length: 11; D: .; DNA: TGTGCCAGCCAGACAGCCTACGAGCAGTACTTC; CDR3: CASQTAYEQYF
J: TRBJ2-7; V: TRBV28; size: .; length: 14; D: TRBD2; DNA: TGTGCCAGCAGACTGGGGGGGTCCTCCTACGAGCAGTACTTC; CDR3: CASRLGGSSYEQYF
J: TRBJ2-7; V: TRBV5-1; size: .; length: 18; D: TRBD2; DNA: TGCGCCAGCAGCTCAGGACTAGCGGGGACCCCTAGCTCCTACGAGCAGTACTTC; CDR3: CASSSGLAGTPSSYEQYF
J: TRBJ1-1; V: TRBV11-2; size: .; length: 13; D: .; DNA: TGTGCCAGCAGCTTGGGGGGGAGAACTGAAGCTTTCTTT; CDR3: CASSLGGRTEAFF
J: TRBJ2-1; V: TRBV5-4; size: .; length: 17; D: TRBD2; DNA: TGTGCCAGCAGCTTAGGGGCGGGGGGTCGTTCCTACAATGAGCAGTTCTTC; CDR3: CASSLGAGGRSYNEQFF
J: TRBJ2-2; V: TRBV9; size: few; length: 14; D: .; DNA: TGTGCCAGCAGCGTAGGGGCTATTACCGGGGAGCTGTTTTTT; CDR3: CASSVGAITGELFF
J: TRBJ1-1; V: TRBV25-1; size: once; length: 13; D: TRBD1; DNA: TGTGCCAGCAGTGACACCGACAGGGATCGAGCTTTCTTT; CDR3: CASSDTDRDRAFF
J: TRBJ2-3; V: TRBV5-1; size: .; length: 15; D: TRBD2; DNA: TGCGCCAGCAGCTCTAGCGGGAGGGCCCCGGATACGCAGTATTTT; CDR3: CASSSSGRAPDTQYF
J: TRBJ2-5; V: TRBV5-8; size: .; length: 13; D: .; DNA: TGTGCCAGCAGCTTGCACTCCCAAGAGACCCAGTACTTC; CDR3: CASSLHSQETQYF
J: TRBJ1-1; V: TRBV5-1; size: few; length: 15; D: TRBD1; DNA: TGCGCCAGCAGCACAAACAGGGGGCGGGACACTGAAGCTTTCTTT; CDR3: CASSTNRGRDTEAFF
J: TRBJ2-5; V: TRBV5-5; size: .; length: 14; D: .; DNA: TGTGCCAGCAGCTTAGGGGCCAGCCAAGAGACCCAGTACTTC; CDR3: CASSLGASQETQYF
J: TRBJ1-6; V: TRBV6-1; size: once; length: 17; D: .; DNA: TGTGCCAGCAGTGCGCAACGGCGGGGGGCTCAGAATTCACCCCTCCACTTT; CDR3: CASSAQRRGAQNSPLHF
J: TRBJ2-2; V: TRBV5-1; size: .; length: 15; D: .; DNA: TGCGCCAGCAGCTTGGGGACAAAGAACACCGGGGAGCTGTTTTTT; CDR3: CASSLGTKNTGELFF
J: TRBJ1-4; V: TRBV11-2; size: .; length: 16; D: TRBD1; DNA: TGTGCCAGCAGGCAGACCGGGACAGCAACTAATGAAAAACTGTTTTTT; CDR3: CASRQTGTATNEKLFF
J: TRBJ1-5; V: TRBV5-4; size: .; length: 14; D: TRBD1; DNA: TGTGCCAGCAGCTTACAGGGGGGAGATCAGCCCCAGCATTTT; CDR3: CASSLQGGDQPQHF
J: TRBJ2-3; V: TRBV5-1; size: .; length: 12; D: .; DNA: TGCGCCAGCAGCTTGCCGGGGGATTCGCAGTATTTT; CDR3: CASSLPGDSQYF
J: TRBJ2-2; V: TRBV7-3; size: .; length: 14; D: .; DNA: TGTGCCAGCAGGTTACTAGTAAACACCGGGGAGCTGTTTTTT; CDR3: CASRLLVNTGELFF
J: TRBJ2-2; V: TRBV25-1; size: .; length: 14; D: .; DNA: TGTGCCAGCAGTGATCGCGGGGCAGGGGGGGAGCTGTTTTTT; CDR3: CASSDRGAGGELFF